This TCR beta chain was sequenced for a study of blood T cell repertoires in COVID-19. Study-level information: Samples representing acute and convalescent COVID-19 were sourced from the United States, Italy and Spain. Sample material is recorded as cDNA or gDNA derived from T cells, B-cell-depleted T cells, or PBMCs.

Original methodology: By means of reference gene primer amplification, nucleated cell counts were estimated. The data were produced by immunoSEQ multiplex PCR, yet TCRdb's version contains in-frame clones alone and is incomplete. That table gives V, J and clone size, and the DNA gave D and trimming. The sample carries about 180,000 clones, approximately 87% recorded once. The V gene end was trimmed by 4 bases and the J gene end by 6 bases; junction bases not matched to a gene: 18. The CDR3 runs 18 residues. Germline lookup yields CDR1 LGHDT and CDR2 YNNKEL (reference sequence). The source is a man aged 35-49 years with active or convalescent COVID-19. This chain joins TRBV3-1 (or the pseudogene TRBV3-2) and TRBJ2-3; the match to TRBD2 covers 8 bases. The sample taken for sequencing was peripheral blood. This CDR3 reads CASSPPYHQRGRSDTQYF. The DNA for the CDR3 is TGTGCCAGCAGCCCCCCTTACCATCAGCGGGGGAGGTCGGATACGCAGTATTTT.